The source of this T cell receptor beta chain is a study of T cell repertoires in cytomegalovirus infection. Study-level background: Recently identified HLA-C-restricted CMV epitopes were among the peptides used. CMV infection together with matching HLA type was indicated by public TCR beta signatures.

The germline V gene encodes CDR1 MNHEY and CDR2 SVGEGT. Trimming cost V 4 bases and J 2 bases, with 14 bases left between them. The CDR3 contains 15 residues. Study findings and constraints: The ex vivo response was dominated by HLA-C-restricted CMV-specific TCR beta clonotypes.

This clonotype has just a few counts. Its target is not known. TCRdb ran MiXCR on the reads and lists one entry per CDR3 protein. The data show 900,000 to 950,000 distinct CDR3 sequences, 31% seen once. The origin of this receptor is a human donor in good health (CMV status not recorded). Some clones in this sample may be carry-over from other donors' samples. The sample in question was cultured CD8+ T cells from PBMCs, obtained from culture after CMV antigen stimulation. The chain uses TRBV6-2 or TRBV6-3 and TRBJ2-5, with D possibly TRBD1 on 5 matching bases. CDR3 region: CASSSGFQTQETQYF. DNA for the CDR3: TGTGCCAGCAGTTCAGGGTTCCAGACACAAGAGACCCAGTACTTC.